What follows is one T cell receptor (beta chain) and its context. As yet, its antigen is unknown. Time point specified: blood from clinic visit 5 months post-surgery; TSC patient then seizure free. The method was immunoSEQ multiplex PCR; TCRdb's version includes in-frame clones alone and lacks a portion of them. This table holds about 350,000 clones, about 93% found once. The CDR3 totals 17 residues. With 3 bases clipped from V and 4 bases from J, the junction kept 14 bases outside the gene matches. The germline CDR1 and CDR2 sequences are LGHDT and YNNKEL (reference sequence). These data come from a study of brain T cells in children with intractable seizures. Findings of the study overall: Viral specificity was inferred only from CDR3 similarity; HCMV serostatus was unknown.

This receptor was taken from a boy under two years old with tuberous sclerosis and intractable seizures. This sample comprised peripheral blood, obtained roughly 5 months after surgery. This chain uses TRBV3-1 (or the pseudogene TRBV3-2) with TRBJ1-2; 7 bases line up with TRBD1. CDR3 sequence: CASSHSTLTGAPYGYTF. Here the CDR3 DNA reads TGTGCCAGCAGCCATTCGACCCTTACAGGGGCACCCTATGGCTACACCTTC.